This record concerns one T cell receptor beta chain sequence. The data are from a study of blood T cell repertoires in COVID-19. For the study at large: The United States, Italy and Spain provided the acute and convalescent COVID-19 samples. From T cells, B-cell-depleted T cells, or PBMCs came the material, which was cDNA or gDNA.

Authors' processing steps: Amplification of reference gene primers was used by the study to estimate nucleated cell counts. Libraries were prepared by immunoSEQ multiplex PCR; TCRdb keeps only in-frame clonotypes and omits some of them. That table gives V, J and clone size, and the DNA gave D and trimming. The table includes some 150,000 clones, about 86% detected once. V lost 0 bases to trimming and J lost 7 bases; unmatched junction nucleotides: 1. CDR3 length: 14 amino acids. CDR1 SGHRS and CDR2 YFSETQ come from the germline V gene. This receptor was taken from a man aged 18 to 29 with active or convalescent COVID-19. The V call is TRBV5-1, the J call TRBJ1-6; 7 bases match TRBD1. Sequencing was done on a sample of peripheral blood. The CDR3 protein is CASSLGQGNSPLHF. The CDR3, as DNA: TGCGCCAGCAGCTTGGGACAGGGCAATTCACCCCTCCACTTT.